This is a list of T cell receptor beta chains from one sample in a study of human T cells and chemical hapten exposure. TCRdb passed the RACE reads through MiXCR, listing each CDR3 protein once. There are approximately 97,000 distinct CDR3 sequences in the sample; about an eighth occur only once, and more than 3% lies in the top ten. This specimen consisted of whole blood, obtained in connection with sensitization to the hapten diphenylcyclopropenone (DPC). The receptors were sampled from a woman aged 40 to 50 with alopecia areata. Some clones in this sample may be carry-over from other donors' samples. Each CDR3 is given without its conserved first and last residue. Not every row has a clone size; where given, it reads once, few, many or a size class.

v_call,j_call,cdr3_length,clone_size,cdr3_aa
TRBV18,TRBJ1-5,11,-,ASSQNRYQPQH
TRBV9,TRBJ1-5,14,many,ASSVVSGASNQPQH
TRBV28,TRBJ1-1,12,few,ASSNRGRNTEAF
TRBV9,TRBJ1-1,13,many,ASSVAPGGYTEAF
TRBV19,TRBJ2-7,12,few,ASSIGGRTYEQY
TRBV4-3,TRBJ1-4,13,many,ASSNDRGRGEKLF
TRBV29-1,TRBJ1-2,12,many,RGGPGQGVEGYT
TRBV2,TRBJ2-1,11,many,ASMELAVNEQF
TRBV3-1,TRBJ2-2,14,few,ASSQVLAGPTGELF
TRBV5-1,TRBJ2-3,11,-,ASSFSDTDTQN
TRBV10-3,TRBJ2-7,11,few,AISPTTTYEQY
TRBV6-5,TRBJ2-5,10,many,ATQGARETQY
TRBV14,TRBJ1-2,11,-,ASSQDRGAGYT
TRBV7-9,TRBJ2-1,17,many,ASSSPPRPGTIRAIEQF
TRBV28,TRBJ1-5,10,many,ASSSSGQPQH
TRBV10-2,TRBJ1-4,12,many,ASRPGTGREKLF
TRBV6-5,TRBJ2-1,13,few,ASSYSGRAFGEQF
TRBV7-2,TRBJ2-3,13,-,ASSLTGTPQYTQY
TRBV28,TRBJ1-3,13,many,ASSSGTPAGNTIY
TRBV27,TRBJ1-1,13,few,ASSLRGTGNTEAF
TRBV6-2/TRBV6-3,TRBJ2-1,14,few,ASSYSLAAGYNEQF
TRBV5-4,TRBJ2-1,15,many,ASSLGTSGRAYNEQF
TRBV7-2,TRBJ1-2,12,many,ASSLVVTGYGYT
TRBV28,TRBJ2-5,12,many,ASSSPLVRGGAN
TRBV6-9,TRBJ2-3,15,many,ASSFRVTSGEGDTQY
TRBV27,TRBJ2-1,14,-,ASSLSYGGSYNEQF
TRBV2,TRBJ2-4,14,many,ASSETPGAAKNIQY
TRBV5-1,TRBJ2-5,12,few,ASTFVGGVETQY
TRBV9,TRBJ2-6,13,-,ASSVAESGANVLT
TRBV27,TRBJ1-5,14,few,ASSLWAGNSNQPQH
TRBV28,TRBJ2-7,9,many,ASRGRDEQY
TRBV29-1,TRBJ2-5,10,few,SVENSQETQY
TRBV19,TRBJ1-5,13,many,ASSIENRPNQPQH
TRBV10-3,TRBJ2-7,12,few,AISPGTGMYEQY
TRBV10-1,TRBJ2-7,13,-,ASSDGPTVSYEQY
TRBV7-2,TRBJ2-7,13,-,ASSPRTKLSYEQY
TRBV7-2,TRBJ2-7,12,few,ASSLGGGSSEQY
TRBV11-2,TRBJ1-1,11,many,ATSGGGGTEAF
TRBV4-2,TRBJ2-1,12,few,ASSRLARGNEQF
TRBV5-1,TRBJ2-3,13,-,ASSFGDPITDTQY
TRBV27,TRBJ1-1,11,many,ASSRPGNTEAF
TRBV5-4,TRBJ2-3,16,few,ASSLAASGPLKTDTQY
TRBV29-1,TRBJ1-2,9,few,SVEQGAGYT
TRBV9,TRBJ1-2,14,few,ASSPRTSLDSYGYT
TRBV21-1,TRBJ1-5,13,many,ASSKAGGANQPQH
TRBV29-1,TRBJ1-2,12,many,SVARSRTGCGYT
TRBV29-1,TRBJ2-5,10,-,SVKLGEETQY
TRBV28,TRBJ1-4,13,many,ASSSATAGLEKLF
TRBV6-2/TRBV6-3,TRBJ2-5,12,many,ASSYVAGGETQY
TRBV4-3,TRBJ2-7,14,many,ASSPPGLALSYEQY
TRBV3-1,TRBJ1-6,18,few,ASSQSLRTAARSYNSPLH
TRBV19,TRBJ2-4,14,-,ASSITRTLAKNIQY
TRBV6-6,TRBJ1-2,13,few,ASSGQGLGAYGYT
TRBV29-1,TRBJ1-3,10,few,SVEKTPNTIY